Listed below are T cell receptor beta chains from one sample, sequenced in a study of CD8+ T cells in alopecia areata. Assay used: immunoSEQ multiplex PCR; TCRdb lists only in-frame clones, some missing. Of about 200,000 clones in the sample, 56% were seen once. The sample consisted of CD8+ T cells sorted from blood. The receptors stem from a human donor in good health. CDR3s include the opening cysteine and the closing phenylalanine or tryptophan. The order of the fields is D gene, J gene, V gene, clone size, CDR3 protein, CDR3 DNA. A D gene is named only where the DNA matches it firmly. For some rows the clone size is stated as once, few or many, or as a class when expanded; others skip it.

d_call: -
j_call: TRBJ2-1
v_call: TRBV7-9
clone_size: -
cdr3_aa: CASSKHEQFF
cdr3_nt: TGTGCCAGCAGTAAGCATGAGCAGTTCTTC

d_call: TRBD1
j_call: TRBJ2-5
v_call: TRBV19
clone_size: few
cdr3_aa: CASSDRGQETQYF
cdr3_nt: TGTGCCAGTAGCGACAGGGGGCAAGAGACCCAGTACTTC

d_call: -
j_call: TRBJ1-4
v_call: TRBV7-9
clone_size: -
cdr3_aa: CASSPAGGLGEKLFF
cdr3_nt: TGTGCCAGCAGTCCAGCTGGGGGCCTGGGGGAAAAACTGTTTTTT

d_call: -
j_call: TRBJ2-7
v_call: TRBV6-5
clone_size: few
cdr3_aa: CASSPLWGYEQYF
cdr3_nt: TGTGCCAGCAGCCCTCTCTGGGGGTACGAGCAGTACTTC

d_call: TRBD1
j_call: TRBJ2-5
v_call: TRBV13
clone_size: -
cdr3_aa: CASSSYSPSGQGQETQYF
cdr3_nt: TGTGCCAGCAGCTCTTATTCGCCCTCCGGACAGGGCCAAGAGACCCAGTACTTC

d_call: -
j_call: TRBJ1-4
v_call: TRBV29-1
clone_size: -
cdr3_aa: CSAWGKENEKLFF
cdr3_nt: TGCAGCGCCTGGGGGAAGGAGAATGAAAAACTGTTTTTT

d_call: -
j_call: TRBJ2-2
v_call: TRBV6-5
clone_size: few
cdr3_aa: CASSYSRGGELFF
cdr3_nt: TGTGCCAGCAGTTACTCGAGGGGCGGGGAGCTGTTTTTT

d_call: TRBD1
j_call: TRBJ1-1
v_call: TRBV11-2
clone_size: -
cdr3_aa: CASSFTGATEAFF
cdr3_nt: TGTGCCAGCAGCTTTACAGGGGCCACTGAAGCTTTCTTT

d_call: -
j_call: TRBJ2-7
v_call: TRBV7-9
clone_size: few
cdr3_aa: CASSYPSTTYEQYF
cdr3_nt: TGTGCCAGCAGCTACCCTAGCACCACCTACGAGCAGTACTTC

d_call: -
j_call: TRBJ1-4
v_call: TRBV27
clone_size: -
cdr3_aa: CASSSLGRKLNEKLFF
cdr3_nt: TGTGCCAGCAGTTCGCTTGGTCGGAAGCTTAATGAAAAACTGTTTTTT

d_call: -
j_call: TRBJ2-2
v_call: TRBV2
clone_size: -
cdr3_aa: CASSGAGTGELFF
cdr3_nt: TGTGCCAGCAGTGGAGCAGGCACCGGGGAGCTGTTTTTT

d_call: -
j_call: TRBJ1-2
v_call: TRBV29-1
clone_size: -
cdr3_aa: CSVDGEGGYGYTF
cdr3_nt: TGCAGCGTGGACGGAGAGGGCGGCTATGGCTACACCTTC

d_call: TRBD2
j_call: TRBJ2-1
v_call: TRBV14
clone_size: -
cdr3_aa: CASSRLGLAGGINEQFF
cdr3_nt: TGTGCCAGCAGCCGCTTGGGACTAGCGGGGGGTATCAATGAGCAGTTCTTC

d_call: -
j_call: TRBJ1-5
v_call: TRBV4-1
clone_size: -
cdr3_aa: CASSQVINQPQHF
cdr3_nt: TGCGCCAGCAGCCAAGTGATCAATCAGCCCCAGCATTTT

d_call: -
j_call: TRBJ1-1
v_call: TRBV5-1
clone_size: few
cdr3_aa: CASSLNLGPVNTEAFF
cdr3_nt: TGCGCCAGCAGCTTGAATCTGGGACCGGTGAACACTGAAGCTTTCTTT

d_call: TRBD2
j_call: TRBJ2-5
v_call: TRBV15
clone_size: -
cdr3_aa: CATRETSGALQETQYF
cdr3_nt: TGTGCCACCAGGGAGACTAGCGGGGCCCTCCAAGAGACCCAGTACTTC

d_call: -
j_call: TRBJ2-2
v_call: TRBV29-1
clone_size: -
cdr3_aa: CSVTRATGELFF
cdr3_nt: TGCAGCGTTACCAGGGCCACCGGGGAGCTGTTTTTT

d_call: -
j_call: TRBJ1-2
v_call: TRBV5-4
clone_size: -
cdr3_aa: CASSTAGESNYGYTF
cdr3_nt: TGTGCCAGCAGCACTGCAGGCGAATCTAACTATGGCTACACCTTC

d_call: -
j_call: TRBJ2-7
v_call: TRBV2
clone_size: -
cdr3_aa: CASSEAGLYEQYF
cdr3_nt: TGTGCCAGCAGTGAGGCAGGGCTCTACGAGCAGTACTTC

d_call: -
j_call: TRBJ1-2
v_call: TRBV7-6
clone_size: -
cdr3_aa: CASSLTGAGGGGYTF
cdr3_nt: TGTGCCAGCAGCTTAACGGGCGCGGGGGGGGGTGGCTACACCTTC

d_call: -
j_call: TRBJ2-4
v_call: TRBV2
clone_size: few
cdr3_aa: CATAWETAKNIQYF
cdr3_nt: TGTGCCACGGCCTGGGAGACAGCCAAAAACATTCAGTACTTC

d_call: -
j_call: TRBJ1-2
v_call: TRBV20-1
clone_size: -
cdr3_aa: CSANRDGYTF
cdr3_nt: TGCAGTGCTAACCGCGATGGCTACACCTTC